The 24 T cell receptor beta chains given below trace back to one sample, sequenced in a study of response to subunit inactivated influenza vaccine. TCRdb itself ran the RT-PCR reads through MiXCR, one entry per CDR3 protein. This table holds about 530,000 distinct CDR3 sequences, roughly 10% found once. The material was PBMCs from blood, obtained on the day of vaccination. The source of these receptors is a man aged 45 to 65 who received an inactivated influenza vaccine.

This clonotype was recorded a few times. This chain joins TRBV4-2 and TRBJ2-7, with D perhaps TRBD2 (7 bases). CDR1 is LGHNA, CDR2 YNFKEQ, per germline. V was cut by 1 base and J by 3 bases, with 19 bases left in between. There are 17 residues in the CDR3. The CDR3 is CASSQAAVAGAFYEQYF. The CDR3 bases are TGTGCCAGCAGCCAAGCCGCGGTGGCGGGGGCCTTCTACGAGCAGTACTTC.

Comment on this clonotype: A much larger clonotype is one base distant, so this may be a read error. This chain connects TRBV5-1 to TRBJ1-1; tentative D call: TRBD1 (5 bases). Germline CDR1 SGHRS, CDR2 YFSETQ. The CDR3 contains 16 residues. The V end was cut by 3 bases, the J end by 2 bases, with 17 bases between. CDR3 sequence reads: CASSYSSQGPNTEAFF. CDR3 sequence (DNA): TGCGCCAGCAGCTACAGTTCCCAGGGACCCAACACTGAAGCTTTCTTT.

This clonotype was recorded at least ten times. The CDR3 loop reads CSVSTAMNTEAFF. CDR3 DNA sequence: TGCAGCGTTTCGACAGCGATGAACACTGAAGCTTTCTTT. This chain uses TRBV29-1 with TRBJ1-1, with D possibly being TRBD1 (5 bases). CDR1 and CDR2 from the germline V gene are SQVTM and ANQGSEA. This CDR3 is built from 13 residues. V shed 5 bases and J shed 0 bases, with 10 bases lying between them.

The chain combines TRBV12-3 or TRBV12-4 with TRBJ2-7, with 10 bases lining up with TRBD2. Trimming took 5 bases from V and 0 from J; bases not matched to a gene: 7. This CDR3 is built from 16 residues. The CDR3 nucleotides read TGTGCCAGCAGTCCGGGACTAGCGATTAGCTCCTACGAGCAGTACTTC. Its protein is CASSPGLAISSYEQYF.

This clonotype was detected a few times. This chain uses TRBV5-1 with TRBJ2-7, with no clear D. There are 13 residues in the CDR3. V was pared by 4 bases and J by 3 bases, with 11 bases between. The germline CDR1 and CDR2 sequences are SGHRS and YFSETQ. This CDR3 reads CASSPPNSYEQYF. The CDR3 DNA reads TGCGCCAGCAGCCCACCCAACAGCTACGAGCAGTACTTC. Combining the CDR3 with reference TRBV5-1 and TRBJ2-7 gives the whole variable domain KAGVTQTPRYLIKTRGQQVTLSCSPISGHRSVSWYQQTPGQGLQFLFEYFSETQRNKGNFPGRFSGRQFSNSRSEMNVSTLELGDSALYLCASSPPNSYEQYFGPGTRLTVT.

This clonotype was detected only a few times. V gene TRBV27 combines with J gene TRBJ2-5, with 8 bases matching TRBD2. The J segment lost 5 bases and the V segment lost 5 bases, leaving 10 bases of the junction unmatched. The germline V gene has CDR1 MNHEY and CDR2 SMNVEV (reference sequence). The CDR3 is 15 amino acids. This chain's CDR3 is CASSLLADEGETQYF. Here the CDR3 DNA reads TGTGCCAGCAGTCTACTAGCGGATGAAGGGGAGACCCAGTACTTC.

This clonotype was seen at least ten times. CDR3 region: CASSPTGGNQPQHF. The CDR3 DNA follows: TGTGCCAGCAGCCCCACAGGGGGCAATCAGCCCCAGCATTTT. The rearrangement joins TRBV12-3 or TRBV12-4 to TRBJ1-5, with 7 bases that match TRBD1. The CDR3 contains 14 residues. Trimming took 6 bases from V and 2 from J; bases not matched to a gene: 4.

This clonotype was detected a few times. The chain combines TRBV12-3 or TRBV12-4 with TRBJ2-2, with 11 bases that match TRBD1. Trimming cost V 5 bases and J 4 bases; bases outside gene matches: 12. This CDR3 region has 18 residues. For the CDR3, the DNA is TGTGCCAGCAGTGTAGGGACAGGGGGTCTGGTAGCCACCGGGGAGCTGTTTTTT. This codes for CASSVGTGGLVATGELFF.

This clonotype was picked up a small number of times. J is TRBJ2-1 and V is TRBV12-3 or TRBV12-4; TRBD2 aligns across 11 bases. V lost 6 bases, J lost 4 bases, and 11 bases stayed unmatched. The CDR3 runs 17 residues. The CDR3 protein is CASSPTTSGGTYNEQFF. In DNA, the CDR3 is TGTGCCAGCAGCCCTACTACTAGCGGGGGAACTTACAATGAGCAGTTCTTC.

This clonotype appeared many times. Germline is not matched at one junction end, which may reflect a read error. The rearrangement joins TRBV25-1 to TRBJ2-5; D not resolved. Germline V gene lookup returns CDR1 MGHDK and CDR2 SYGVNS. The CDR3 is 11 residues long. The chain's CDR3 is CASSESETQYF. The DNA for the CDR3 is TGCGCCAGCAGTGAGAGTGAGACCCAGTACTTC.

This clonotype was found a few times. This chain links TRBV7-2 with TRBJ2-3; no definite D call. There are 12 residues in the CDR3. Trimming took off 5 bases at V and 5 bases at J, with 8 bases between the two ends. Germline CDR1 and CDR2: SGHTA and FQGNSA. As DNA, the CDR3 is TGTGCCAGCAGCGCCTGGGGAGATACGCAGTATTTT. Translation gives CASSAWGDTQYF.

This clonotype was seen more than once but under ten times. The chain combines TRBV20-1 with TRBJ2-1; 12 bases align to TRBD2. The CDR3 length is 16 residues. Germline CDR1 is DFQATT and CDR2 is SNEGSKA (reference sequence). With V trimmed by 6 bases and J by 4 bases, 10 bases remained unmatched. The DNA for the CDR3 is TGCAGTGCCCGCGGCGCTAGCGGGGGGGCTTACAATGAGCAGTTCTTC. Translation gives CSARGASGGAYNEQFF.

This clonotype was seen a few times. CDR3 DNA: TGTGCCAGCAGCGACCGAAGCCCGGCTCTAGCGGGAGGGAGCACAGATACGCAGTATTTT. This gives the protein CASSDRSPALAGGSTDTQYF. J is TRBJ2-3 and V is TRBV6-8, with TRBD2 matching 12 bases. Germline CDR1 reads MNHGY; CDR2 reads SAAAGT. The V segment lost 6 bases and the J segment 0 bases; nucleotides outside the gene matches: 16. This CDR3 comprises 20 residues.

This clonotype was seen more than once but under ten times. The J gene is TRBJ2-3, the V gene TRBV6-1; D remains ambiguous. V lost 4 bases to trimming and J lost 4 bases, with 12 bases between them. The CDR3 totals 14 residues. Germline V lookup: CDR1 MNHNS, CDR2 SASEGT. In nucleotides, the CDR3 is TGTGCCAGCAGTGTTACCCATCAGTCAGATACGCAGTATTTT. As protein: CASSVTHQSDTQYF.

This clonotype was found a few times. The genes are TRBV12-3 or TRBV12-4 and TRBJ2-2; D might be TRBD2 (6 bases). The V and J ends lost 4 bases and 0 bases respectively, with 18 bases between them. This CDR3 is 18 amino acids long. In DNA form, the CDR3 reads TGTGCCAGCAGTTGGGGGGTTGGAGGGCAAGCGAACACCGGGGAGCTGTTTTTT. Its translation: CASSWGVGGQANTGELFF.

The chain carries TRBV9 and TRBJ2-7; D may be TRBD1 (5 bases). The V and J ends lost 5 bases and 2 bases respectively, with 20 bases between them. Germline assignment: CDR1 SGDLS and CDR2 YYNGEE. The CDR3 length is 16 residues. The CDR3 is CASSDSPQGRPYEQYF. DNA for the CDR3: TGTGCCAGCAGTGATAGCCCCCAGGGTCGCCCCTACGAGCAGTACTTC.

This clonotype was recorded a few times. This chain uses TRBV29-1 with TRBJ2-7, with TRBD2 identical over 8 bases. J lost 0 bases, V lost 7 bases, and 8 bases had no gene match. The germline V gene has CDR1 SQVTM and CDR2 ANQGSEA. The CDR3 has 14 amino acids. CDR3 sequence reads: CSALGGASSYEQYF. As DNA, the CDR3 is TGCAGCGCCCTCGGGGGGGCTAGCTCCTACGAGCAGTACTTC.

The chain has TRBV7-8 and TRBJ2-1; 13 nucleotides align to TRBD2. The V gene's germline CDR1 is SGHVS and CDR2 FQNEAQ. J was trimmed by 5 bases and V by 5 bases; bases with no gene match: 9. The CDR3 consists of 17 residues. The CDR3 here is CASSPRLAGGLNNEQFF. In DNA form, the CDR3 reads TGTGCCAGCAGCCCGCGACTAGCGGGGGGTTTAAACAATGAGCAGTTCTTC.

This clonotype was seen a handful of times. Here the CDR3 reads CASSLDPLSSYNEQFF. CDR3 nucleotide sequence: TGTGCCAGCAGCTTAGATCCCTTGAGCTCCTACAATGAGCAGTTCTTC. The chain uses TRBV7-9 and TRBJ2-1, with D uncertain. CDR1 and CDR2 from the germline V gene are SEHNR and FQNEAQ (reference sequence). The CDR3 is 16 amino acids. Trimming took 1 base from V and 0 from J, leaving 10 bases between them.

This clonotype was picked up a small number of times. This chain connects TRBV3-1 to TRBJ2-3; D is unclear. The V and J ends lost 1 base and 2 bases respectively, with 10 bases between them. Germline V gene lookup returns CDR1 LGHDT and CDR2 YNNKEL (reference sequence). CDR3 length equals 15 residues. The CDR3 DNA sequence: TGTGCCAGCAGCCAAGTTGTTGGCACCACAGATACGCAGTATTTT. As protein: CASSQVVGTTDTQYF.

The CDR3 nucleotides are TGTGCCAGCAGCTCCGGGACAGGGCCGCCTTTATATGGCTACACCTTC. This gives the protein CASSSGTGPPLYGYTF. The chain couples TRBV7-9 to TRBJ1-2; 9 positions match TRBD1. J lost 5 bases, V lost 4 bases, and 11 bases had no gene match. This CDR3 is built from 16 residues. Germline CDR1 SEHNR, CDR2 FQNEAQ (reference sequence). Combining the CDR3 with reference TRBV7-9 and TRBJ1-2 gives the whole variable domain DTGVSQNPRHKITKRGQNVTFRCDPISEHNRLYWYRQTLGQGPEFLTYFQNEAQLEKSRLLSDRFSAERPKGSFSTLEIQRTEQGDSAMYLCASSSGTGPPLYGYTFGSGTRLTVV.

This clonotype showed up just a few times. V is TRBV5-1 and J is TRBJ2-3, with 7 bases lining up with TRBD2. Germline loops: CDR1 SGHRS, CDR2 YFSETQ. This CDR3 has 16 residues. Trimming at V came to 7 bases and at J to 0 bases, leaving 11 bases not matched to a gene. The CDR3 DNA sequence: TGCGCCAGCGGACAAGGGACTACCCTGAGCACAGATACGCAGTATTTT. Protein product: CASGQGTTLSTDTQYF.

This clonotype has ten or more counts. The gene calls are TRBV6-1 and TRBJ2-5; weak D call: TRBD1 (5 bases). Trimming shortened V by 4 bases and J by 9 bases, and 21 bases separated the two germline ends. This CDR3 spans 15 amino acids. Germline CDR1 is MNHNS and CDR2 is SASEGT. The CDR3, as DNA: TGTGCCAGCAGTGTTAATGAGGCAGCTTTAGGGGCCCAGTACTTC. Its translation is CASSVNEAALGAQYF.

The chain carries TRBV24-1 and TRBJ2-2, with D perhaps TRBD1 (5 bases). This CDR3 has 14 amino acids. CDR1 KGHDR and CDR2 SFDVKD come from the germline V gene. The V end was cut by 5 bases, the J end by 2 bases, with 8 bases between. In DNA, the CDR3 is TGTGCCACCAGTGTAGACAGTAACACCGGGGAGCTGTTTTTT. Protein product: CATSVDSNTGELFF.